Shown below are 22 T cell receptor beta chains from a single sample sequenced in a study of blood T cell repertoires in COVID-19 (dated by TCRdb to the early 2020s). Library preparation used the immunoSEQ multiplex PCR assay. TCRdb took this table from immuneACCESS and kept in-frame rearrangements with V and J called. Such tables lack part of the clones; where checked against another copy, unresolved V genes explain under half of the gap, and the rest is unexplained. The sample includes around 380,000 clones, with 70% to 85% observed a single time. Under 1.2% of the sample goes to the ten largest clones. The sample consisted of peripheral blood. The receptors were gathered from a human donor with acute or convalescent COVID-19. The donor label of this sample is uncertain.

V is TRBV30 and J is TRBJ1-1; D perhaps matches TRBD1 (5 bases). The CDR3 has 14 amino acids. Trimming removed 4 bases from V and 3 bases from J, with 15 bases in between. CDR1 is GTSNPN, CDR2 SVGIG, per germline (reference sequence). The CDR3 loop reads CAWTTGGFDTEAFF. CDR3 in DNA: TGTGCCTGGACCACAGGCGGTTTCGACACTGAAGCTTTCTTT.

The chain has TRBV15 and TRBJ1-5; D is possibly TRBD1 (5 bases). Trimming took off 3 bases at V and 0 bases at J, with 15 bases between the two ends. The CDR3 runs 17 residues. Per germline, CDR1 LNHNV and CDR2 YYDKDF (reference sequence). This CDR3 reads CATSSGRGSYSNQPQHF. Here the CDR3 DNA reads TGTGCCACCAGCAGCGGGCGGGGGAGTTATAGCAATCAGCCCCAGCATTTT.

This clone has only one observation. This chain links TRBV5-1 with TRBJ2-7; D remains ambiguous. This CDR3 region has 13 residues. The germline V gene encodes CDR1 SGHRS and CDR2 YFSETQ. Deletions cut 1 base from V and 3 bases from J, with 8 bases between. This chain's CDR3 is CASSLTAHYEQYF. CDR3 DNA sequence: TGCGCCAGCAGCTTGACTGCCCACTACGAGCAGTACTTC.

The chain carries TRBV3-1 (or the pseudogene TRBV3-2) and TRBJ1-1; D is undetermined. Germline V CDR1 and CDR2: LGHDT, YNNKEL (reference sequence). CDR3 size: 13 residues. Trimming left V 4 bases short and J 5 bases short, with 11 bases between. As DNA, the CDR3 is TGTGCCAGCAGCCTCCTAGCGGGGACTGAAGCTTTCTTT. Translating gives CASSLLAGTEAFF.

The chain links TRBV28 to TRBJ2-5; 10 positions agree with TRBD1. The CDR3 extends over 16 amino acids. Germline trimming cut 6 bases from V and 5 bases from J; bases unmatched to any gene: 12. Germline loops: CDR1 MDHEN, CDR2 SYDVKM. Here the CDR3 reads CASSPPPGQGFETQYF. DNA of the CDR3: TGTGCCAGCAGCCCTCCTCCGGGACAGGGGTTTGAGACCCAGTACTTC.

This clone was seen a few times. This chain uses TRBV2 with TRBJ2-2, with 11 bases fitting TRBD2. Germline V gene data show CDR1 as SNHLY and CDR2 as FYNNEI. This CDR3 contains 14 residues. V was clipped by 10 bases and J by 8 bases; unmatched bases: 9. In nucleotides, the CDR3 is TGTGCCACCAGACCCCGACTAGCGGGAGGGGAGCTGTTTTTT. Amino acid sequence: CATRPRLAGGELFF.

The rearrangement joins TRBV3-1 (or the pseudogene TRBV3-2) to TRBJ1-1, with D perhaps matching TRBD1 (5 bases). This CDR3 has 13 amino acids. V shed 6 bases and J shed 4 bases, with 12 bases lying between them. Looked up from germline, CDR1 is LGHDT and CDR2 is YNNKEL (reference sequence). The CDR3 DNA is TGTGCCAGCAGAGGGTGGAGGGGCACTGAAGCTTTCTTT. This sequence encodes CASRGWRGTEAFF.

The V and J genes are TRBV9 and TRBJ2-1; no clear D. The CDR3 covers 14 residues. Deletions cut 0 bases from V and 9 bases from J, with 13 bases between. The germline V gene has CDR1 SGDLS and CDR2 YYNGEE. The CDR3 nucleotides read TGTGCCAGCAGCGTAGCTACGGGTCGCGTTGAGCAGTTCTTC. This translates into CASSVATGRVEQFF.

Here the CDR3 reads CAWSPGLLNTEAFF. CDR3 nucleotide sequence: TGTGCCTGGAGTCCGGGACTTCTGAACACTGAAGCTTTCTTT. The genes are TRBV30 and TRBJ1-1, with a possible D match to TRBD1 (5 bases). V gave up 2 bases and J gave up 0 bases, with 10 bases separating them. Germline CDR1 is GTSNPN and CDR2 is SVGIG (reference sequence). CDR3 size: 14 residues. Filled out from reference TRBV30 and TRBJ1-1, the complete variable domain reads SQTIHQWPATLVQPVGSPLSLECTVEGTSNPNLYWYRQAAGRGLQLLFYSVGIGQISSEVPQNLSASRPQDRQFILSSKKLLLSDSGFYLCAWSPGLLNTEAFFGQGTRLTVV.

The chain is built from TRBV20-1 and TRBJ1-2, with TRBD1 matching 9 bases. This CDR3 comprises 14 residues. Per the germline V gene, CDR1 is DFQATT and CDR2 is SNEGSKA (reference sequence). The V and J ends lost 3 bases and 4 bases, in that order; junction bases with no gene match: 6. For the CDR3, the DNA is TGCAGTGCTAGTACCGGGACAGGGACCTATGGCTACACCTTC. Protein sequence: CSASTGTGTYGYTF.

CDR3 protein: CASSFREYSYEQYF. The CDR3 DNA sequence: TGTGCCAGCAGCTTCAGGGAATACAGCTACGAGCAGTACTTC. The chain carries TRBV6-5 and TRBJ2-7, with a tentative D call TRBD1 (5 bases). The CDR3 is 14 residues long. CDR1 and CDR2 from the germline V gene are MNHEY and SVGAGI. V was clipped by 6 bases and J by 3 bases, with 15 bases between them.

This rearrangement joins TRBV20-1 to TRBJ1-1; D remains unclear. V was trimmed by 7 bases and J by 2 bases, leaving 8 bases between them. Germline assignment: CDR1 DFQATT and CDR2 SNEGSKA (reference sequence). The CDR3 spans 11 residues. Here the CDR3 reads CSGLFNTEAFF. CDR3 sequence (DNA): TGCAGTGGACTGTTCAACACTGAAGCTTTCTTT.

V gene TRBV19 combines with J gene TRBJ2-5, with a possible D match to TRBD1 (5 bases). In germline, CDR1 is LNHDA, CDR2 SQIVND (reference sequence). Trimming removed 9 bases at V and 0 bases at J, with 23 bases between. The CDR3 extends over 17 amino acids. The CDR3 DNA is TGTGCCAGGCCGACAGAGATAAGGGGCCAACACCAAGAGACCCAGTACTTC. Protein: CARPTEIRGQHQETQYF.

This clone came up a few times. The chain couples TRBV30 to TRBJ1-6, with unresolved D. CDR3 length: 16 amino acids. V was trimmed by 0 bases and J by 3 bases, leaving 12 bases between them. Germline CDR1 and CDR2: GTSNPN and SVGIG (reference sequence). The CDR3 sequence is CAWSVGFSYYNSPLHF. The CDR3 DNA reads TGTGCCTGGAGTGTCGGGTTCTCATACTATAATTCACCCCTCCACTTT.

CDR3 coding DNA: TGCGCCAGACCGACAGGGTCAGGGGAAAAACTGTTTTTT. It is translated as CARPTGSGEKLFF. The J gene is TRBJ1-4, the V gene TRBV4-1; 7 bases line up with TRBD1. Germline loops: CDR1 MGHRA, CDR2 YSYEKL. J was trimmed by 8 bases and V by 9 bases; bases with no gene match: 9. This CDR3 spans 13 amino acids.

This clone was counted between two and nine times. The chain uses TRBV29-1 and TRBJ1-2, with 7 positions matching TRBD1. V dropped 4 bases and J dropped 7; count of bases not matched to a gene: 6. Germline-derived CDR1 and CDR2 are SQVTM and ANQGSEA. This CDR3 is 12 amino acids long. The CDR3 nucleotides read TGCAGCGTTGGACAGGGCGTTAGTGGCTACACCTTC. Its protein product is CSVGQGVSGYTF.

The CDR3, as DNA: TGTGCCAGCAGGGATAGGGGGACCGGGGAGCTGTTTTTT. This translates into CASRDRGTGELFF. This chain uses TRBV12-3 or TRBV12-4 with TRBJ2-2, with a weak D call TRBD1 (6 bases). The CDR3 sequence is 13 residues long. V was cut by 6 bases and J by 5 bases, with 10 bases left in between.

The rearrangement uses TRBV14 and TRBJ2-1; 9 bases align to TRBD1. The germline CDR1 and CDR2 sequences are SGHDN and FVKESK. This CDR3 has 16 amino acids. With V trimmed by 4 bases and J by 2 bases, 6 bases remained unmatched. This chain's CDR3 is CASSLFRDRAYNEQFF. CDR3 nucleotides: TGTGCCAGCAGCCTCTTCCGGGACAGGGCCTACAATGAGCAGTTCTTC.

This rearrangement joins TRBV19 to TRBJ1-5, with D uncertain. Germline values: CDR1 LNHDA, CDR2 SQIVND (reference sequence). The length of the CDR3 is 13 residues. Trimming stripped 7 bases from V and 7 bases from J, with 14 bases between. In DNA form, the CDR3 reads TGTGCCAGTAAGGAGTCCGTGTCACAGCCCCAGCATTTT. This encodes CASKESVSQPQHF.

This chain uses TRBV24-1 with TRBJ2-7; 10 bases match TRBD1. The CDR3 loop spans 16 amino acids. After removal of 5 bases from V and 6 bases from J, the junction contained 12 bases not matched to a gene. Per germline, CDR1 KGHDR and CDR2 SFDVKD. The CDR3 is CATSVVDRGRVGEQYF. DNA for the CDR3: TGTGCCACCAGTGTCGTCGACAGGGGGCGGGTAGGCGAGCAGTACTTC.

This clone was counted a single time. The V and J genes are TRBV24-1 and TRBJ1-5; TRBD1 matches 8 bases. The CDR3 spans 16 residues. Germline V CDR1 and CDR2: KGHDR, SFDVKD. V trimming: 4 bases; J trimming: 3 bases; junction bases outside the gene matches: 7. The CDR3 loop is CATSESGQGPNQPQHF. DNA of the CDR3: TGTGCCACCAGTGAATCAGGACAGGGTCCCAATCAGCCCCAGCATTTT.

The V call is TRBV2, the J call TRBJ1-3; a weak D match, TRBD1 (5 bases). The CDR3 has 14 residues. Trimming removed 4 bases at V and 8 bases at J, with 15 bases between. The germline V gene encodes CDR1 SNHLY and CDR2 FYNNEI. In nucleotides, the CDR3 is TGTGCCAGCAGTGGCGTCGGCAGGGAGGACACCATATATTTT. As protein: CASSGVGREDTIYF. Full variable domain (missing parts from reference TRBV2 and TRBJ1-3): EPEVTQTPSHQVTQMGQEVILRCVPISNHLYFYWYRQILGQKVEFLVSFYNNEISEKSEIFDDQFSVERPDGSNFTLKIRSTKLEDSAMYFCASSGVGREDTIYFGEGSWLTVV.